A single sample gave rise to the 7 T cell receptor beta chains below, sequenced in a study of identical twins. From the 5' RACE reads, TCRdb called clonotypes with MiXCR, one entry per CDR3 protein. The table includes around 250,000 distinct CDR3 sequences, more than 9.5% detected once. These records were also assigned to another study, of yellow fever vaccine responses in identical twins.

Sequencing was done on a sample of memory (CD45RO+) T cells sorted from blood. These receptors originate from a woman aged 18-35 years in good health.

The chain uses TRBV27 and TRBJ2-7; TRBD1 matches at 9 bases. The V gene end was trimmed by 6 bases and the J gene end by 3 bases; junction bases not matched to a gene: 6. The V gene's germline CDR1 is MNHEY and CDR2 SMNVEV (reference sequence). This CDR3 is 14 amino acids long. The CDR3 is CASSPGQGFYEQYF. The CDR3 DNA sequence: TGTGCCAGCAGCCCGGGACAGGGTTTCTACGAGCAGTACTTC.

This clonotype was seen a few times. The gene calls are TRBV10-3 and TRBJ1-3; 8 positions match TRBD1. CDR3 size: 16 residues. Germline V lookup: CDR1 ENHRY, CDR2 SYGVKD. V dropped 0 bases and J dropped 3; count of bases not matched to a gene: 4. CDR3 residues: CAISESAGGYGNTIYF. The CDR3 bases are TGTGCCATCAGTGAGTCAGCAGGGGGCTATGGAAACACCATATATTTT.

A few counts support this clonotype. This sequence joins TRBV5-1 and TRBJ2-2; the D is unclear. The V end lost 4 bases, the J end lost 7 bases, and 14 bases lay between the germline ends. The CDR3 extends over 14 amino acids. Germline V gene sequence: CDR1 SGHRS, CDR2 YFSETQ. This CDR3 is CASSTDLGGGELFF. The CDR3 nucleotides are TGCGCCAGCAGCACGGACCTCGGCGGCGGGGAGCTGTTTTTT.

This clonotype was counted at least ten times. This chain's CDR3 is CASSVDVGYGYTF. CDR3 DNA: TGTGCCAGCAGCGTAGACGTCGGCTATGGCTACACCTTC. The genes are TRBV9 and TRBJ1-2; D not resolved. This CDR3 is 13 amino acids long. V lost 0 bases to trimming and J lost 4 bases, with 7 bases between them. Germline values: CDR1 SGDLS, CDR2 YYNGEE.

Remarks on this clonotype: At one of its ends the junction is not consistent with the germline gene, which may arise from a read error. The V and J genes are TRBV15 and TRBJ2-7, with TRBD1 identical over 11 bases. In germline, CDR1 is LNHNV, CDR2 YYDKDF (reference sequence). This CDR3 has 15 residues. The chain's CDR3 is CATSPGQGDTNKQYF. CDR3 DNA sequence: TGTGCCACCAGCCCGGGACAGGGGGATACTAATAAGCAGTACTTT.

This clonotype was seen repeatedly, ten times or more. The genes are TRBV4-3 and TRBJ2-3; D is possibly TRBD2 (6 bases). Germline V lookup: CDR1 LGHNA, CDR2 YSLEER. The CDR3 extends over 16 amino acids. V was trimmed by 0 bases and J by 2 bases, leaving 12 bases between them. CDR3 sequence (DNA): TGCGCCAGCAGCCAAGAACGGGGGTCCCCCACAGATACGCAGTATTTT. It yields the protein CASSQERGSPTDTQYF.

The sample holds many counts of this clonotype. The gene calls are TRBV24-1 and TRBJ2-3; D perhaps matches TRBD1 (5 bases). V shed 4 bases and J shed 6 bases, with 13 bases lying between them. Germline values: CDR1 KGHDR, CDR2 SFDVKD. The CDR3 length is 14 residues. The CDR3 loop reads CATSDLEKGDTQYF. The CDR3 DNA is TGTGCCACCAGTGACCTAGAAAAGGGGGATACGCAGTATTTT.